This TCR beta chain was profiled in a study of blood T cells in healthy people across ages. Per the germline V gene, CDR1 is SGHRS and CDR2 is YFSETQ. The CDR3 runs to 14 residues. For this clonotype: An end of the junction differs from the germline gene, which may be a read error.

Russia was home to the donors, healthy Caucasian individuals aged roughly 6 to 90. The second PCR ran about 6 to 11 cycles with a sample-barcoded 5' primer and J-beta primers. TCRdb ran MiXCR on the 5' RACE reads and lists one entry per CDR3 protein. The table has hundreds of thousands of distinct CDR3 sequences, about 52% seen once; the top ten hold approximately 32%. The chain couples TRBV5-1 to TRBJ2-1; D possibly corresponds to TRBD1 (5 bases). This receptor was taken from a woman aged 55-75 years in good health. Sequencing input: blood. The CDR3 spells CASSLSTGINQQFF. CDR3 nucleotides: TGCGCCAGCAGCTTGTCTACAGGAATCAATCAGCAGTTCTTC. The full variable domain, completed using reference TRBV5-1 and TRBJ2-1, is KAGVTQTPRYLIKTRGQQVTLSCSPISGHRSVSWYQQTPGQGLQFLFEYFSETQRNKGNFPGRFSGRQFSNSRSEMNVSTLELGDSALYLCASSLSTGINQQFFGPGTRLTVL.